The T cell receptor beta chain under discussion was sequenced for a study of cytotoxic CD8 clonotypes in ibrutinib-treated CLL. Germline CDR1 is MNHEY and CDR2 is SMNVEV (reference sequence). The CDR3 spans 15 residues. Trimming pared 1 base from V and 1 base from J, leaving 10 bases between. Whole-study findings and limits: Clonality rose at ibrutinib response and fell back toward baseline at progression.

To note about this clone: What it binds is unknown.

Target depth was 1 in 200,000 to 1 in 1 million T cells, about 10x per clonotype. TCRdb keeps only in-frame clones here, not all; method: immunoSEQ multiplex PCR. The profile shows approximately 330,000 clones, 80% of them singletons. The source was PBMCs, collected before ibrutinib treatment. This receptor was taken from a human donor with chronic lymphocytic leukemia. V is TRBV27 and J is TRBJ1-1; D remains unclear. DNA of the CDR3: TGTGCCAGCAGTTTATGGTACGGGAGGAACACTGAAGCTTTCTTT. It translates to CASSLWYGRNTEAFF.